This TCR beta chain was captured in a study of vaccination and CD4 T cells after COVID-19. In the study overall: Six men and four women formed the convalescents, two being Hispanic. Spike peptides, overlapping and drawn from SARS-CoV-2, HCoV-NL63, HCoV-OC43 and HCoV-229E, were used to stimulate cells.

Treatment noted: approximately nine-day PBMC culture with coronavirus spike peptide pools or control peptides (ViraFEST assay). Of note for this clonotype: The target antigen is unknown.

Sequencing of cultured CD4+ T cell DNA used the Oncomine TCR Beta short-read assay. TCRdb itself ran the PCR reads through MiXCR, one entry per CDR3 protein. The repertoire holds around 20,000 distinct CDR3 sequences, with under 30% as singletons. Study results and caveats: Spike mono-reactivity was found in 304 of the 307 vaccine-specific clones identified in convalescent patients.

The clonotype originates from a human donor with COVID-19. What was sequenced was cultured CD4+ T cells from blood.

The CDR3 loop is CASSLPRLAETQYF. The CDR3 coding sequence is TGTGCCAGCAGTTTACCCCGACTAGCTGAGACCCAGTACTTC. The chain joins TRBV6-2 or TRBV6-3 to TRBJ2-5, with 7 bases that match TRBD2. V shed 4 bases and J 5 bases; nucleotides not matched to a gene: 7. Germline CDR1 is MNHEY and CDR2 is SVGEGT. CDR3 length: 14 amino acids.